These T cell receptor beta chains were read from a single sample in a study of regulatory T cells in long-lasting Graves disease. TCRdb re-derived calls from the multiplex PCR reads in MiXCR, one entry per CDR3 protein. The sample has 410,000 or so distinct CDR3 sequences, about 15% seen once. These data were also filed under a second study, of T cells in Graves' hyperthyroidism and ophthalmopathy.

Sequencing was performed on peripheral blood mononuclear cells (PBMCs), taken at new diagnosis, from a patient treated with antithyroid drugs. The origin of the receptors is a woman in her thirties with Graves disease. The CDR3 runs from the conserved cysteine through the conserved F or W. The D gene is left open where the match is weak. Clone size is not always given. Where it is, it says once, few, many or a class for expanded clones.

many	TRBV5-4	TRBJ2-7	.	CASSLLAAGEQYF	TGTGCCAGCAGCTTATTAGCGGCGGGTGAGCAGTACTTC
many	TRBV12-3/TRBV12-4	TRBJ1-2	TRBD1	CASSLLLQGALGYTF	TGTGCCAGCAGTTTGCTCCTACAGGGGGCGCTTGGCTACACCTTC
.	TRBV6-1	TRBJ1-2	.	CASTPQAGGLTASYTF	TGTGCCAGCACCCCCCAGGCGGGAGGCCTCACAGCTAGCTACACCTTC
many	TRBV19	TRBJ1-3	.	CASSPRTFPSSGNTIYF	TGTGCCAGTAGCCCGAGGACATTCCCCTCCTCTGGAAACACCATATATTTT
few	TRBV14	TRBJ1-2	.	CASSQDWDGSYTF	TGTGCCAGCAGCCAAGATTGGGACGGGAGCTACACCTTC
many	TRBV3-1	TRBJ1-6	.	CASSPFTTYNSPLHF	TGTGCCAGCAGCCCTTTCACCACCTATAATTCACCCCTCCACTTT
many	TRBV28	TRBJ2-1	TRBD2	CASSPVAGGYNEQFF	TGTGCCAGCAGCCCCGTGGCGGGAGGGTACAATGAGCAGTTCTTC
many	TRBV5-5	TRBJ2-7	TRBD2	CASSWRERRNEQYF	TGTGCCAGCAGCTGGCGGGAGCGGAGGAACGAGCAGTACTTC
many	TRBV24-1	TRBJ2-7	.	CATSEGYEQYF	TGTGCCACCAGTGAAGGGTACGAGCAGTACTTC
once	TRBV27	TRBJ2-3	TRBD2	CASSLWAGVTLDTQYF	TGTGCCAGCAGTTTATGGGCGGGAGTCACCCTAGATACGCAGTATTTT
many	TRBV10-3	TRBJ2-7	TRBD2	CAMRGLAGDKEQYF	TGTGCCATGCGGGGACTAGCGGGAGATAAAGAGCAGTACTTC
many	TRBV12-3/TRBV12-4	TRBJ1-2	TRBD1	CASRRDSGIYGYTF	TGTGCCAGCAGACGGGACAGTGGGATCTATGGCTACACCTTC
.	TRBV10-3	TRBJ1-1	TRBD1	CAIRTTGAGTEAFF	TGTGCCATCAGGACCACAGGGGCGGGAACTGAAGCTTTCTTT
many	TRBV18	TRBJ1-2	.	CASSPGGMVGYTF	TGTGCCAGCTCACCAGGGGGTATGGTCGGCTACACCTTC
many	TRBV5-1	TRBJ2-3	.	CASSLDGIPRSTDTQYF	TGCGCCAGCAGCTTGGACGGTATTCCCCGGAGCACAGATACGCAGTATTTT
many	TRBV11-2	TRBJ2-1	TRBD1	CASRRTGIGEQFF	TGTGCCAGCAGACGGACAGGGATCGGTGAGCAGTTCTTC
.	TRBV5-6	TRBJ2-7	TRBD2	CASSWGTSGSGEQYF	TGTGCCAGCAGCTGGGGAACTAGCGGGAGTGGAGAGCAGTACTTC
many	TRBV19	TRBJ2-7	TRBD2	CASSKFSRETSYEQYF	TGTGCCAGTAGTAAGTTCTCGCGGGAGACATCCTACGAGCAGTACTTC
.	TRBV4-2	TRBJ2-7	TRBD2	CASSQVGTSGIGEQYF	TGTGCCAGCAGCCAAGTAGGGACTAGCGGGATCGGCGAGCAGTACTTC
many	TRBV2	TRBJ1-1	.	CASSEQGDTEAFF	TGTGCCAGCAGTGAACAGGGAGACACTGAAGCTTTCTTT
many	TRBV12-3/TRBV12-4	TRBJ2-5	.	CASSLGGTDQETQYF	TGTGCCAGCAGTTTGGGGGGGACAGACCAAGAGACCCAGTACTTC
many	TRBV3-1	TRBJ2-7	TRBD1	CASSQDYARGLGEQYF	TGTGCCAGCAGCCAAGATTACGCAAGGGGGCTCGGCGAGCAGTACTTC
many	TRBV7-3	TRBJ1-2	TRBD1	CASSQRQGDGYTF	TGTGCCAGCAGCCAAAGACAGGGTGATGGCTACACCTTC
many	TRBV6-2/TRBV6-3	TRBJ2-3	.	CASSYPPGSGTDTQYF	TGTGCCAGCAGTTATCCCCCAGGGAGTGGCACAGATACGCAGTATTTT
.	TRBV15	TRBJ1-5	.	CATSPQAGDRPQHF	TGTGCCACCAGCCCGCAGGCCGGGGATCGGCCCCAGCATTTT
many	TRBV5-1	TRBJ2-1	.	CASSLAGSGVHNEQFF	TGCGCCAGCAGCTTGGCGGGGTCTGGGGTCCACAATGAGCAGTTCTTC
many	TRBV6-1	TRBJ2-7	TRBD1	CASSTRDRGHGEQYF	TGTGCCAGCAGTACGAGGGACAGGGGGCACGGGGAGCAGTACTTC
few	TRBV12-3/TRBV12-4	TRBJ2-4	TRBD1	CASSSPGQGALLAKNIQYF	TGTGCCAGCAGTTCCCCGGGACAGGGGGCGCTTCTAGCCAAAAACATTCAGTACTTC
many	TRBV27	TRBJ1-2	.	CASSLYPGRSGYTF	TGTGCCAGCAGTTTATATCCAGGGCGGTCTGGCTACACCTTC
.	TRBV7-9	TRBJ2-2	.	CASSLPQGFTNTGELFF	TGTGCCAGCAGCTTACCCCAGGGATTTACGAACACCGGGGAGCTGTTTTTT
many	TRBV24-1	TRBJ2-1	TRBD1	CATSQGASYNEQFF	TGTGCCACCAGCCAGGGGGCTTCCTACAATGAGCAGTTCTTC
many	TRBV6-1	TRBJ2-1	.	CATAVGSYNEQFF	TGTGCCACCGCCGTTGGCTCCTACAATGAGCAGTTCTTC
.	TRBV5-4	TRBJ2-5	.	CASSFGGAQETQYF	TGTGCCAGCAGCTTTGGCGGGGCCCAAGAGACCCAGTACTTC
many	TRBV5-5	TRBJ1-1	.	CASSLKGTEAFF	TGTGCCAGCAGCTTGAAAGGCACTGAAGCTTTCTTT
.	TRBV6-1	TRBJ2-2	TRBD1	CASRQGAGTGELFF	TGTGCCAGCAGACAGGGGGCTGGCACCGGGGAGCTGTTTTTT
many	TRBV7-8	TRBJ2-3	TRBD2	CASSLGGSGETDTQYF	TGTGCCAGCAGCTTAGGCGGTAGCGGGGAGACAGATACGCAGTATTTT
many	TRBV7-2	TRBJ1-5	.	CASSLWRNQPQHF	TGTGCCAGCAGCTTATGGAGGAATCAGCCCCAGCATTTT
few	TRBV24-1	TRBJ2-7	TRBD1	CAVQGPKSYEQYF	TGTGCCGTACAGGGGCCAAAGTCCTACGAGCAGTACTTC
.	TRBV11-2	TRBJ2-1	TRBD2	CASSLVGLASYNEQFF	TGTGCCAGCAGCTTAGTTGGACTAGCGAGCTACAATGAGCAGTTCTTC
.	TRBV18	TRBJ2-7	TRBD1	CASPPVQGQLVYEQYF	TGTGCCAGCCCACCGGTCCAGGGACAGTTGGTATACGAGCAGTACTTC
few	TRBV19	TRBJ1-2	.	CASLTGSYGYTF	TGTGCCAGCCTAACAGGGAGCTATGGCTACACCTTC
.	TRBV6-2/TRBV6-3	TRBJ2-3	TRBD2	CASRPLADSTDTQYF	TGTGCCAGCAGGCCTCTAGCGGACAGCACAGATACGCAGTATTTT
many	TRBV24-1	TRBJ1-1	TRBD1	CATRTGGRGDTEAFF	TGTGCCACTAGGACAGGGGGCAGGGGGGACACTGAAGCTTTCTTT
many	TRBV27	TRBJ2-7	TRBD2	CAREGGATYEQYF	TGTGCCAGAGAGGGAGGGGCCACCTACGAGCAGTACTTC
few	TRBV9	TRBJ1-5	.	CASSVGGDVYQPQHF	TGTGCCAGCAGCGTAGGAGGGGACGTCTATCAGCCCCAGCATTTT